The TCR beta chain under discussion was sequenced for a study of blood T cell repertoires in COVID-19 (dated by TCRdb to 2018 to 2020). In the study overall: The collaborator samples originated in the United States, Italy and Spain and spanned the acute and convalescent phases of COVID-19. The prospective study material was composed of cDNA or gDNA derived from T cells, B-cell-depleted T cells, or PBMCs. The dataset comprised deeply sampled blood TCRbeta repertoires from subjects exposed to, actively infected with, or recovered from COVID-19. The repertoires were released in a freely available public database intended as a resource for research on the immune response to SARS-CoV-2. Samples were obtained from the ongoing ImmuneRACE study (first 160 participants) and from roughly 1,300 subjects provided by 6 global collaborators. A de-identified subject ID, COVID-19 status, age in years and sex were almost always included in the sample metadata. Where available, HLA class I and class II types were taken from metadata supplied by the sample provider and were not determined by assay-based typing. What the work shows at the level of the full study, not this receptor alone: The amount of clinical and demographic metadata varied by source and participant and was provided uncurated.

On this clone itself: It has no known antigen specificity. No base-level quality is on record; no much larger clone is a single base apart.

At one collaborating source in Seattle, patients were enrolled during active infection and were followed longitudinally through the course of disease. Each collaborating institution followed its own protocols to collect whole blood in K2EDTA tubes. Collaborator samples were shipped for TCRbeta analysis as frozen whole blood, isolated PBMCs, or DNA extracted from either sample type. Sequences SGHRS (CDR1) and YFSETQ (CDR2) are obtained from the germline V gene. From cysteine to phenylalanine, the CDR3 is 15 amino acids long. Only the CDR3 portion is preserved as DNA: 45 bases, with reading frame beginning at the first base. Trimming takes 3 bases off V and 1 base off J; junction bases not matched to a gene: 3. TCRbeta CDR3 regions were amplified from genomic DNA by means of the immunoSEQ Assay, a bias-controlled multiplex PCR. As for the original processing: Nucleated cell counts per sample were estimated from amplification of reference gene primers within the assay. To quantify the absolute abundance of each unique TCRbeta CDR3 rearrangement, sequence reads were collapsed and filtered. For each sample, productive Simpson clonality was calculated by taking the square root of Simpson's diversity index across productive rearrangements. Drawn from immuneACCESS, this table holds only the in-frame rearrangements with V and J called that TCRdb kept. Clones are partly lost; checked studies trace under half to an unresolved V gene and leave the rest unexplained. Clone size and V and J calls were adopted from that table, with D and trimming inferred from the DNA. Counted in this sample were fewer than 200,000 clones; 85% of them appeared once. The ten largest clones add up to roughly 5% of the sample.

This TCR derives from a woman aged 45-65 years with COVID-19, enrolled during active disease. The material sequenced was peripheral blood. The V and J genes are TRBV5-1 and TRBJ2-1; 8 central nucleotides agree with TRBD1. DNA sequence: TGCGCCAGCAGCTCGGACAGGGCGTCCTACAATGAGCAGTTCTTC. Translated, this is CASSSDRASYNEQFF.